This T cell receptor (beta chain) is drawn from a study of cytomegalovirus exposure and HLA in healthy donors. General observations from the study: The investigators catalogued 150 or so TCR beta chains as cytomegalovirus-associated. For most subjects, TCR beta sequences were reported to predict HLA-A and HLA-B alleles with accuracy.

Germline loops: CDR1 MNHEY, CDR2 SMNVEV (reference sequence). This CDR3 is built from 15 residues. A word on this clone: Its antigen is not identified.

Both 60 Vbeta primers and 13 Jbeta primers went into the PCR. Authors' data handling: Unique TCR beta chains numbered approximately 80 million in a later analysis, with 10 million to 14 million shared. The repertoire was sequenced with immunoSEQ multiplex PCR; TCRdb's copy has only in-frame clones and lacks some. D and trimming come from the DNA, and the V and J calls and clone size come from that table. The repertoire holds around 120,000 clones, with nearly 80% as singletons. This clonotype was sampled from a woman aged 35 to 49 in good health and CMV-seronegative. The rearrangement joins TRBV27 to TRBJ2-5, with 10 bases identical to TRBD2. The tail of the sequence fits TRBJ2-7 better, so the J call may be wrong. Input material: PBMCs. The CDR3 sequence is CASRILAGVGYEQYF. The CDR3 nucleotides are TGTGCCAGCAGAATCCTAGCGGGAGTCGGCTACGAGCAGTACTTC.